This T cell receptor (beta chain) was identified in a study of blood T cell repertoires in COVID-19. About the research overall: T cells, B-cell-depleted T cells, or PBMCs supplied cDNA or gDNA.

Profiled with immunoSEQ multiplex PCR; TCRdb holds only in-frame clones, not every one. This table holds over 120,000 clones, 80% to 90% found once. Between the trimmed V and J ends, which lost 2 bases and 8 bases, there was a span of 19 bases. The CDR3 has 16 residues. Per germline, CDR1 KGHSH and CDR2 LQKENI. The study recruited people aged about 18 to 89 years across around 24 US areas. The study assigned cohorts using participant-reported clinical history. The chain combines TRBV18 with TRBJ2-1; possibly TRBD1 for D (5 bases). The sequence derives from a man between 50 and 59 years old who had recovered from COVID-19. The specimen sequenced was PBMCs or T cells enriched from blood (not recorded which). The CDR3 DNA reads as TGTGCCAGCTCACCATTTGGCAGGGCCTCCATGGATGAGCAGTTCTTC. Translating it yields CASSPFGRASMDEQFF.